The next 19 T cell receptor beta chains were all read from a single sample in a study of T-cell memory formation after mild COVID-19. MiXCR, run by TCRdb on the 5' RACE reads, gives a single entry per CDR3 protein. The sample consists of roughly 89,000 distinct CDR3 sequences, roughly 15% of them appearing once. The sequencing input was PBMCs or a T cell subset sorted from them (not recorded which). These receptors all stem from a man aged 18-30 years who had mild COVID-19 (a few samples of this study predate the infection). Cell type and time point are not known.

The chain has TRBV6-2 or TRBV6-3 and TRBJ2-5; 9 positions agree with TRBD1. V was clipped by 8 bases and J by 5 bases; unmatched bases: 12. The germline CDR1 and CDR2 sequences are MNHEY and SVGEGT. This CDR3 is built from 15 residues. CDR3 coding DNA: TGTGCCAGCGCCCGACCGGGACAGGGTTGGGAGACCCAGTACTTC. This gives the protein CASARPGQGWETQYF.

V usage is TRBV9 and J usage is TRBJ2-7, with 9 bases fitting TRBD1. Germline CDR1 reads SGDLS; CDR2 reads YYNGEE. J was trimmed by 7 bases and V by 4 bases; bases with no gene match: 21. CDR3 length: 18 amino acids. The CDR3 DNA follows: TGTGCCAGCAGCTTCCGACAGGGGGAGAACGGTACCCCATTGGAGCAGTACGTC. Protein sequence: CASSFRQGENGTPLEQYV.

This clonotype was seen repeatedly, ten times or more. The chain employs TRBV6-2 or TRBV6-3 and TRBJ2-2, with D perhaps TRBD1 (6 bases). Trimming removed 7 bases from V and 7 bases from J, with 13 bases in between. Germline V CDR1 and CDR2: MNHEY, SVGEGT. The CDR3 sequence is 13 residues long. CDR3 sequence (DNA): TGTGCCAGCACCCAGGGGACGGTCGGGGAGCTGTTTTTT. Its translation: CASTQGTVGELFF.

The rearrangement uses TRBV7-9 and TRBJ1-2; TRBD1 aligns across 7 bases. J was trimmed by 2 bases and V by 2 bases; bases with no gene match: 5. The germline CDR1 and CDR2 sequences are SEHNR and FQNEAQ (reference sequence). The CDR3 contains 15 residues. The CDR3 here is CASSLQQGPNYGYTF. Written as DNA, the CDR3 is TGTGCCAGCAGCTTACAACAGGGGCCAAACTATGGCTACACCTTC.

This clonotype is large by share. CDR3 sequence reads: CASSQTSGSGANVLTF. The CDR3 bases are TGCGCCAGCAGCCAGACTAGCGGTTCTGGGGCCAACGTCCTGACTTTC. This chain uses TRBV4-3 with TRBJ2-6; TRBD2 matches at 9 bases. Losses at the gene ends were 3 bases for V and 1 base for J; bases not matched to a gene: 1. CDR1 and CDR2 (germline): LGHNA, YSLEER. The CDR3 length is 16 residues.

This clonotype was picked up a small number of times. The chain combines TRBV6-2 or TRBV6-3 with TRBJ2-2; D may correspond to TRBD1 or TRBD2 (6 bases each). CDR1 is MNHEY, CDR2 SVGEGT, per germline. The CDR3 runs to 14 residues. V lost 8 bases to trimming and J lost 7 bases, with 17 bases between them. The CDR3: CASSLLGGHGELFF. CDR3 nucleotides: TGTGCCAGCTCCCTGTTGGGGGGCCACGGGGAGCTGTTTTTT.

A single count supports this clonotype. This chain uses TRBV9 with TRBJ1-1; D unresolved. The V and J ends lost 2 bases and 0 bases respectively, with 14 bases between them. The V gene's germline CDR1 is SGDLS and CDR2 YYNGEE. The CDR3 contains 16 residues. CDR3 coding DNA: TGTGCCAGCAGCGTCCGGCAGGATTCCATGAACACTGAAGCTTTCTTT. It specifies CASSVRQDSMNTEAFF.

This clonotype was observed a handful of times. This chain connects TRBV7-8 to TRBJ2-1, with TRBD2 identical over 9 bases. The CDR3 has 18 amino acids. Trimming at V came to 0 bases and at J to 0 bases, leaving 6 bases not matched to a gene. Germline loops: CDR1 SGHVS, CDR2 FQNEAQ. The CDR3 DNA follows: TGTGCCAGCAGCTTAGCGAGCGGGGGGAGCTCCTCCTACAATGAGCAGTTCTTC. Encoded protein: CASSLASGGSSSYNEQFF.

This clonotype has more than one count but fewer than ten. The chain is built from TRBV1 and TRBJ2-6. TRBV1 is tagged as a pseudogene. This CDR3 comprises 16 residues. CDR3 sequence (DNA): TGCACCAGCAGCCAAGATTGGGTGACTGGGGCCAACGTCCTGACTTTC. Protein product: CTSSQDWVTGANVLTF.

The table lists this clonotype with a count of one. The V gene is TRBV4-3, the J gene TRBJ1-2; D might be TRBD1 (5 bases). The CDR3 is made up of 16 amino acids. Deletions cut 0 bases from V and 3 bases from J, with 14 bases between. Per the germline V gene, CDR1 is LGHNA and CDR2 is YSLEER. CDR3 loop: CASSQEGERRDYGYTF. Here the CDR3 DNA reads TGCGCCAGCAGCCAAGAGGGGGAGCGACGGGACTATGGCTACACCTTC.

This clonotype was recorded a few times. The rearrangement links TRBV12-5 to TRBJ1-2, with D uncertain. In germline, CDR1 is LGHNT, CDR2 FRNRAP. The ends were cut back, 1 base at V and 7 bases at J, with 10 bases in the middle. This CDR3 has 13 amino acids. The CDR3 sequence: CASGLGPYFGYTF. CDR3 sequence (DNA): TGTGCTAGTGGTTTGGGACCCTACTTTGGCTACACCTTC.

This clonotype appeared a few times. The chain joins TRBV29-1 to TRBJ2-5; D is unclear. This CDR3 has 13 amino acids. Trimming removed 0 bases from V and 2 bases from J, with 7 bases in between. Germline V gene data show CDR1 as SQVTM and CDR2 as ANQGSEA. For the CDR3, the DNA is TGCAGCGTTGAAGAAAGCTCGCAAGAGACCCAGTACTTC. It is translated as CSVEESSQETQYF.

This chain links TRBV29-1 with TRBJ2-3; D remains ambiguous. This CDR3 comprises 11 residues. The V end lost 4 bases, the J end lost 7 bases, and 9 bases lay between the germline ends. Looked up from germline, CDR1 is SQVTM and CDR2 is ANQGSEA. The CDR3 coding sequence is TGCAGCGTTGTTGTAATGAATACGCAGTATTTT. This gives the protein CSVVVMNTQYF.

The chain joins TRBV20-1 to TRBJ2-7; D uncertain. The length of the CDR3 is 14 residues. The germline CDR1 and CDR2 sequences are DFQATT and SNEGSKA (reference sequence). Trimming shortened V by 1 base and J by 0 bases, and 10 bases separated the two germline ends. The CDR3: CSARGQVSSYEQYF. The CDR3 DNA follows: TGCAGTGCTAGAGGGCAGGTGAGCTCCTACGAGCAGTACTTC.

This clonotype is large (0.1 to 1%) within its sample. The chain recombines TRBV7-6 with TRBJ2-7; D remains ambiguous. The CDR3 is made up of 11 amino acids. V was trimmed by 5 bases and J by 3 bases, leaving 5 bases between them. Germline V CDR1 and CDR2: SGHVS, FNYEAQ. The CDR3 sequence is CASSPGYEQYF. For the CDR3, the DNA is TGTGCCAGCAGCCCCGGCTACGAGCAGTACTTC. Drawing the rest from reference TRBV7-6 and TRBJ2-7, the complete variable domain is GAGVSQSPRYKVTKRGQDVALRCDPISGHVSLYWYRQALGQGPEFLTYFNYEAQQDKSGLPNDRFSAERPEGSISTLTIQRTEQRDSAMYRCASSPGYEQYFGPGTRLTVT.

The chain employs TRBV10-3 and TRBJ2-3; D remains unclear. Trimming removed 2 bases from V and 1 base from J, with 13 bases in between. The CDR3 extends over 16 amino acids. Germline-derived CDR1 and CDR2 are ENHRY and SYGVKD. CDR3 nucleotides: TGTGCCATCAGTGAGGCCGGGCCCGAACGCACAGATACGCAGTATTTT. It specifies CAISEAGPERTDTQYF.

The chain couples TRBV7-9 to TRBJ2-1, with 7 bases identical to TRBD2. CDR1 is SEHNR and CDR2 is FQNEAQ in the germline V gene (reference sequence). The V and J ends lost 8 bases and 0 bases, in that order; junction bases with no gene match: 13. This CDR3 contains 17 residues. In DNA, the CDR3 is TGTGCCAGCGTAGAAATCGGGGGGACGAGCTCCTACAATGAGCAGTTCTTC. Its protein is CASVEIGGTSSYNEQFF.

This clonotype occurred a few times. The chain has TRBV29-1 and TRBJ1-2; no clear D gene. The CDR3 runs to 11 residues. Germline V gene data show CDR1 as SQVTM and CDR2 as ANQGSEA. Trimming left V 4 bases short and J 3 bases short, with 6 bases between. CDR3 DNA: TGCAGCGTTGCGGCAGACTATGGCTACACCTTC. It translates to CSVAADYGYTF.

V usage is TRBV4-2 and J usage is TRBJ1-4; 9 bases map to TRBD1. The CDR3 length is 16 residues. Looked up from germline, CDR1 is LGHNA and CDR2 is YNFKEQ. Trimming at V came to 0 bases and at J to 5 bases, leaving 4 bases not matched to a gene. The CDR3 DNA sequence: TGTGCCAGCAGCCAAGATCCAGGGACAGGGAATGAAAAACTGTTTTTT. This translates into CASSQDPGTGNEKLFF.